These 30 T cell receptor beta chains were all obtained from the same sample, sequenced in a study of blood T cell repertoires in COVID-19. Repertoires were generated with immunoSEQ multiplex PCR, while TCRdb's copy carries only in-frame clones and drops some. The sample contains 250,000 to 300,000 clones, over 85% of which appear only once. The sequenced sample was PBMCs or T cells enriched from blood (not recorded which). These receptors were taken from a woman aged 55-70 years who had recovered from COVID-19.

This sequence joins TRBV5-1 and TRBJ1-6; D is unresolved. Germline CDR1 SGHRS, CDR2 YFSETQ. The CDR3 covers 15 residues. V was pared by 6 bases and J by 5 bases, with 15 bases between. DNA for the CDR3: TGCGCCAGCACCTCGGCGGGGTTAAATAATTCACCCCTCCACTTT. Its protein is CASTSAGLNNSPLHF. Together with reference TRBV5-1 and TRBJ1-6, the CDR3 gives the full variable domain: KAGVTQTPRYLIKTRGQQVTLSCSPISGHRSVSWYQQTPGQGLQFLFEYFSETQRNKGNFPGRFSGRQFSNSRSEMNVSTLELGDSALYLCASTSAGLNNSPLHFGNGTRLTVT.

The chain employs TRBV7-9 and TRBJ2-7, with D possibly TRBD1 on 5 matching bases. CDR1 SEHNR and CDR2 FQNEAQ come from the germline V gene (reference sequence). The CDR3 is 15 amino acids. V was clipped by 5 bases and J by 6 bases, with 20 bases between them. This CDR3 is CASSLVPTAKGEQYF. The DNA of the CDR3 is TGTGCCAGCAGCCTTGTCCCGACAGCCAAGGGCGAGCAGTACTTC.

The CDR3 coding sequence is TGTGCCAGCTCAGAGTCGCCGGGGGGCCCCACAGATACGCAGTATTTT. This sequence encodes CASSESPGGPTDTQYF. The chain is built from TRBV18 and TRBJ2-3; maybe TRBD2 (7 bases). The CDR3 is 16 residues long. Germline V gene sequence: CDR1 KGHSH, CDR2 LQKENI. V dropped 5 bases and J dropped 2 bases, with 17 bases sitting between them.

This chain joins TRBV4-2 and TRBJ1-4, with D unresolved. Looked up from germline, CDR1 is LGHNA and CDR2 is YNFKEQ. CDR3 length equals 15 residues. The ends were cut back, 0 bases at V and 4 bases at J, with 9 bases in the middle. CDR3 sequence reads: CASSQDRSNNEKLFF. CDR3 DNA: TGTGCCAGCAGCCAAGATCGGTCCAATAATGAAAAACTGTTTTTT.

The chain joins TRBV10-3 to TRBJ2-3, with TRBD1 identical over 9 bases. The CDR3 has 14 residues. V lost 6 bases and J lost 3; bases outside the gene matches: 4. Germline V CDR1 and CDR2: ENHRY, SYGVKD. The CDR3 DNA follows: TGTGCCATCAGCCCCGGGACAGGGACAGATACGCAGTATTTT. Its translation: CAISPGTGTDTQYF.

The chain carries TRBV18 and TRBJ2-1; D uncertain. Germline V gives CDR1 KGHSH, CDR2 LQKENI. CDR3 length: 15 residues. The V gene lost 0 bases and the J gene lost 5 bases, with 11 bases spanning the gap. CDR3 sequence (DNA): TGTGCCAGCTCACCACCGAGCGCATTCAACAATGAGCAGTTCTTC. Encoded protein: CASSPPSAFNNEQFF.

J is TRBJ2-2 and V is TRBV19; a possible D gene is TRBD2 (6 bases). The germline V and J ends were trimmed by 5 bases and 5 bases, with 15 bases remaining between them. The CDR3 has 15 amino acids. Germline assignment: CDR1 LNHDA and CDR2 SQIVND (reference sequence). In nucleotides, the CDR3 is TGTGCCAGTAGTGGCCGGGACTTTGGGACCGGGGAGCTGTTTTTT. Its translation is CASSGRDFGTGELFF.

The V gene is TRBV30, the J gene TRBJ1-4; tentatively, D is TRBD1 (5 bases). Germline CDR1 reads GTSNPN; CDR2 reads SVGIG (reference sequence). CDR3 length: 13 amino acids. V gave up 5 bases and J gave up 7 bases, with 14 bases separating them. The chain's CDR3 is CAWAPGGTEKLFF. The CDR3 DNA sequence: TGTGCCTGGGCACCGGGAGGGACTGAAAAACTGTTTTTT.

The gene calls are TRBV28 and TRBJ2-4, with D perhaps TRBD2 (6 bases). Germline CDR1 reads MDHEN; CDR2 reads SYDVKM. This CDR3 region has 15 residues. V lost 3 bases to trimming and J lost 3 bases, with 12 bases between them. CDR3 protein: CASSLISGNKNIQYF. CDR3 nucleotides: TGTGCCAGCAGTTTGATTAGCGGAAACAAAAACATTCAGTACTTC.

The rearrangement uses TRBV9 and TRBJ2-3, with 9 bases matching TRBD2. The CDR3 loop spans 16 amino acids. Per the germline V gene, CDR1 is SGDLS and CDR2 is YYNGEE. The V segment lost 0 bases and the J segment 4 bases; nucleotides outside the gene matches: 6. The CDR3 loop is CASSVAASGTPDTQYF. As DNA, the CDR3 is TGTGCCAGCAGCGTAGCGGCTAGCGGGACCCCAGATACGCAGTATTTT.

This clone was detected only once. V and J are TRBV7-9 and TRBJ1-2; possible D gene TRBD1, 6 bases. From germline, CDR1 is SEHNR and CDR2 FQNEAQ (reference sequence). The V end was cut by 3 bases, the J end by 6 bases, with 11 bases between. This CDR3 is built from 13 residues. The CDR3 DNA sequence: TGTGCCAGCAGCTTTCTACAGGGACATGGCTACACCTTC. It specifies CASSFLQGHGYTF.

V gene TRBV19 combines with J gene TRBJ2-7, with D possibly being TRBD2 (5 bases). V lost 5 bases to trimming and J lost 6 bases, with 11 bases between them. The CDR3 length is 12 residues. Germline CDR1 reads LNHDA; CDR2 reads SQIVND (reference sequence). The CDR3: CASSPDLSEQYF. The CDR3 DNA reads as TGTGCCAGTAGTCCGGACTTGAGCGAGCAGTACTTC.

The rearrangement uses TRBV6-9 and TRBJ1-5; D may be TRBD1 (5 bases). The CDR3 spans 14 residues. Germline values: CDR1 MNHGY, CDR2 SVAAGI. The germline V and J ends were trimmed by 6 bases and 7 bases, with 16 bases remaining between them. CDR3 DNA: TGTGCCAGCAGAACTAGGGCGGGGGGGCAGCCCCAGCATTTT. It codes for CASRTRAGGQPQHF.

The chain combines TRBV24-1 with TRBJ2-7; 9 bases are shared with TRBD2. The CDR3 totals 16 residues. The germline V gene has CDR1 KGHDR and CDR2 SFDVKD. J gave up 9 bases and V 7 bases, and 18 bases lay outside the gene matches. This CDR3 reads CATSIKTSGLRMGQYF. CDR3 nucleotides: TGTGCCACCAGCATCAAGACTAGCGGTCTACGGATGGGGCAGTACTTC.

CDR3 in DNA: TGTGCCAGCAAACCGGGACAGTTTAATGAAAAACTGTTTTTT. Protein product: CASKPGQFNEKLFF. This chain connects TRBV28 to TRBJ1-4; 7 bases are shared with TRBD1. The V and J ends lost 7 bases and 4 bases, in that order; junction bases with no gene match: 6. Germline CDR1 MDHEN, CDR2 SYDVKM. The CDR3 contains 14 residues.

The gene calls are TRBV30 and TRBJ2-1; TRBD2 matches 10 bases. The CDR3 totals 14 residues. Per germline, CDR1 GTSNPN and CDR2 SVGIG (reference sequence). V gave up 0 bases and J gave up 9 bases; unmatched junction bases: 5. The DNA for the CDR3 is TGTGCCTGGAGTGTTTCTCTAGCGGGAGTTGAGCAGTTCTTC. Translating gives CAWSVSLAGVEQFF.

The chain couples TRBV3-1 (or the pseudogene TRBV3-2) to TRBJ2-1; perhaps TRBD2 as D (5 bases). The CDR3 consists of 15 residues. CDR1 is LGHDT and CDR2 is YNNKEL in the germline V gene (reference sequence). The ends were cut back, 0 bases at V and 9 bases at J, with 15 bases in the middle. In DNA, the CDR3 is TGTGCCAGCAGCCAAGACAGACTCGTGAGCGGTGAGCAGTTCTTC. Its protein product is CASSQDRLVSGEQFF.

The genes are TRBV6-5 and TRBJ1-5; TRBD1 might be the D (5 bases). CDR1 MNHEY and CDR2 SVGAGI come from the germline V gene. The CDR3 has 15 residues. Trimming cost V 2 bases and J 3 bases, with 11 bases left between them. CDR3 DNA sequence: TGTGCCAGCAGTTACGGGGCAGATCTCAATCAGCCCCAGCATTTT. Its protein is CASSYGADLNQPQHF.

This clone was observed once. V gene TRBV20-1 combines with J gene TRBJ1-2; no firm D call. The length of the CDR3 is 11 residues. The ends were cut back, 8 bases at V and 1 base at J, with 8 bases in the middle. The germline gives CDR1 DFQATT, CDR2 SNEGSKA (reference sequence). The DNA of the CDR3 is TGCAGTCGGCACAGTAACTATGGCTACACCTTC. It yields the protein CSRHSNYGYTF.

The chain uses TRBV11-3 and TRBJ2-7; unclear D gene. V gave up 6 bases and J gave up 4 bases, with 13 bases separating them. Germline CDR1 reads SGHNT; CDR2 reads YENEEA. The CDR3 is 13 amino acids. This CDR3 is CASSPEAHYEQYF. The CDR3 DNA sequence: TGTGCCAGCAGTCCAGAGGCACATTACGAGCAGTACTTC.

DNA for the CDR3: TGTGCCAGCTCACCACCGGCGGGGAGAAACACCATATATTTT. It is translated as CASSPPAGRNTIYF. The chain employs TRBV18 and TRBJ1-3; D not certain. This CDR3 has 14 residues. V lost 0 bases and J 5 bases, leaving 8 bases between the germline ends. Germline CDR1 reads KGHSH; CDR2 reads LQKENI.

V is TRBV28 and J is TRBJ1-6; D gene uncertain. This CDR3 contains 16 residues. The V end was cut by 4 bases, the J end by 7 bases, with 17 bases between. Germline V CDR1 and CDR2: MDHEN, SYDVKM. DNA for the CDR3: TGTGCCAGCAGTTCTCCTGGGCTGGGGAGCAATTCACCCCTCCACTTT. Protein product: CASSSPGLGSNSPLHF. Using reference TRBV28 and TRBJ1-6 for the parts outside the CDR3, the full variable domain is DVKVTQSSRYLVKRTGEKVFLECVQDMDHENMFWYRQDPGLGLRLIYFSYDVKMKEKGDIPEGYSVSREKKERFSLILESASTNQTSMYLCASSSPGLGSNSPLHFGNGTRLTVT.

This rearrangement joins TRBV24-1 to TRBJ2-3, with D perhaps matching TRBD2 (7 bases). Trimming took 4 bases from V and 3 from J, leaving 22 bases between them. Germline loops: CDR1 KGHDR, CDR2 SFDVKD. The CDR3 is 18 residues long. The CDR3 here is CATSDLQSSGGGTDTQYF. The CDR3 DNA reads TGTGCCACCAGTGACTTACAATCCTCGGGGGGCGGGACAGATACGCAGTATTTT.

The chain joins TRBV6-5 to TRBJ2-7; maybe TRBD1 (7 bases). The CDR3 contains 16 residues. V lost 1 base, J lost 2 bases, and 15 bases lay in between. Germline CDR1 is MNHEY and CDR2 is SVGAGI. The CDR3 DNA follows: TGTGCCAGCAGTTACTACAGGGGAGGAATTCCCTACGAGCAGTACTTC. Encoded protein: CASSYYRGGIPYEQYF.

The gene calls are TRBV5-1 and TRBJ2-7, with D possibly matching TRBD2 (5 bases). The ends were cut back, 2 bases at V and 5 bases at J, with 14 bases in the middle. In germline, CDR1 is SGHRS, CDR2 YFSETQ. The CDR3 totals 14 residues. CDR3 nucleotides: TGCGCCAGCAGCTTACTCCCGGACTTCGACGAGCAGTACTTC. It yields the protein CASSLLPDFDEQYF.

J is TRBJ1-6 and V is TRBV5-1; D not certain. Germline V gene data show CDR1 as SGHRS and CDR2 as YFSETQ. Trimming left V 0 bases short and J 7 bases short, with 11 bases between. The CDR3 has 15 residues. The CDR3 region is CASSLDHPQNSPLHF. The CDR3 nucleotides are TGCGCCAGCAGCTTGGATCACCCACAGAATTCACCCCTCCACTTT.

The V call is TRBV19, the J call TRBJ1-5; TRBD1 is a possible D gene (6 bases). The CDR3 extends over 16 amino acids. V dropped 0 bases and J dropped 0 bases, with 9 bases sitting between them. In germline, CDR1 is LNHDA, CDR2 SQIVND (reference sequence). CDR3 nucleotide sequence: TGTGCCAGTAGTATAGAACAGGGTTTTAGCAATCAGCCCCAGCATTTT. Translating it yields CASSIEQGFSNQPQHF.

This chain links TRBV27 with TRBJ1-1; 7 positions match TRBD1. V trimming: 5 bases; J trimming: 4 bases; junction bases outside the gene matches: 7. The CDR3 covers 14 residues. The V gene's germline CDR1 is MNHEY and CDR2 SMNVEV (reference sequence). CDR3 residues: CASSPIPGGTEAFF. CDR3 DNA: TGTGCCAGCAGTCCAATTCCAGGGGGCACTGAAGCTTTCTTT.

The chain combines TRBV18 with TRBJ1-6; TRBD1 aligns across 10 bases. Germline CDR1 and CDR2: KGHSH and LQKENI. This CDR3 has 15 amino acids. Unmatched junction bases numbered 7, after V lost 6 bases and J lost 8 bases. In DNA form, the CDR3 reads TGTGCCAGCTCGCCCTTGGGACAGGGGTATTCACCCCTCCACTTT. Protein: CASSPLGQGYSPLHF.

The genes are TRBV24-1 and TRBJ2-7; D is uncertain. With 0 bases removed from V and 3 bases from J, the gap between germline ends came to 11 bases. The CDR3 covers 15 residues. CDR1 and CDR2 from the germline V gene are KGHDR and SFDVKD. The CDR3 DNA sequence: TGTGCCACCAGTGATTTGTGGCAACCCCTCTACGAGCAGTACTTC. This sequence encodes CATSDLWQPLYEQYF.